A single sample is the source of the 5 T cell receptor beta chains below, sequenced in a study of T cell responses to AZD1222 COVID-19 vaccine. Libraries were prepared by immunoSEQ multiplex PCR; TCRdb keeps only in-frame clonotypes and omits some of them. The sample holds roughly 120,000 clones, more than 85% seen once. Sequencing used peripheral blood, obtained on day 0 of AZD1222 vaccination. Source of these receptors: an adult in good health.

The V gene is TRBV6-5, the J gene TRBJ1-6; a possible D gene is TRBD1 (6 bases). V lost 0 bases to trimming and J lost 9 bases, with 12 bases between them. This CDR3 is 15 amino acids long. The V gene's germline CDR1 is MNHEY and CDR2 SVGAGI. This chain's CDR3 is CASSYSQGQASPLHF. CDR3 in DNA: TGTGCCAGCAGTTACTCCCAGGGGCAGGCTTCACCCCTCCACTTT.

This sequence joins TRBV15 and TRBJ1-2, with D perhaps TRBD1 (5 bases). The CDR3 is 13 residues long. From germline, CDR1 is LNHNV and CDR2 YYDKDF (reference sequence). Trimming removed 5 bases at V and 5 bases at J, with 12 bases between. The CDR3 reads CATSPGTDYGYTF. As DNA, the CDR3 is TGTGCCACCAGCCCAGGGACGGATTATGGCTACACCTTC.

This chain uses TRBV6-5 with TRBJ1-2; D call uncertain. Germline-derived CDR1 and CDR2 are MNHEY and SVGAGI. The CDR3 consists of 12 residues. Trimming pared 1 base from V and 7 bases from J, leaving 7 bases between. Here the CDR3 reads CASSYFEGGYTF. In nucleotides, the CDR3 is TGTGCCAGCAGTTACTTTGAAGGTGGCTACACCTTC.

The chain recombines TRBV7-8 with TRBJ2-7; the D call may be TRBD1 or TRBD2 (5 bases each). From germline, CDR1 is SGHVS and CDR2 FQNEAQ. Trimming stripped 1 base from V and 7 bases from J, with 14 bases between. The CDR3 consists of 14 residues. CDR3 region: CASSLVPGTWEQYF. In nucleotides, the CDR3 is TGTGCCAGCAGCTTAGTGCCTGGGACGTGGGAGCAGTACTTC.

This rearrangement joins TRBV2 to TRBJ1-3; D ambiguous. The germline gives CDR1 SNHLY, CDR2 FYNNEI. The CDR3 runs to 15 residues. V was clipped by 4 bases and J by 0 bases, with 10 bases between them. The CDR3, as DNA: TGTGCCAGCAGTGTAACCCGATACTCTGGAAACACCATATATTTT. This translates into CASSVTRYSGNTIYF.